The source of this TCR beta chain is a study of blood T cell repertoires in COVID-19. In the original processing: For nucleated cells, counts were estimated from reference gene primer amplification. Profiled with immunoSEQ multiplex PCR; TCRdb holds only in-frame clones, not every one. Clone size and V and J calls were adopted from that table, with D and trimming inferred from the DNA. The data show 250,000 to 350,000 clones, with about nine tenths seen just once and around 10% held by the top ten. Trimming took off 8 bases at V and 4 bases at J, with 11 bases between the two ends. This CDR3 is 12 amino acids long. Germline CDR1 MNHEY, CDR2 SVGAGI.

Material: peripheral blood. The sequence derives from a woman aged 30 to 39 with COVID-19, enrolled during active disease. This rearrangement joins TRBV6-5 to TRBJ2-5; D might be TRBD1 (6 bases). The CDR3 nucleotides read TGTGCCAGCGGCCCGGACAGAGAGACCCAGTACTTC. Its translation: CASGPDRETQYF.